Sequencing of this T cell receptor beta chain was carried out in a study of metastatic and nonmetastatic thyroid tumors. Prior to thyroid surgery, none of the patients had received any treatment. TCRdb redid the clone calls on the PCR reads using MiXCR. The sample has about 15,000 clones; almost 35% are singletons. In its sample, this clone is medium-sized (0.01 to 0.1%). V was trimmed by 8 bases and J by 2 bases, leaving 19 bases between them. This CDR3 region has 15 residues. Germline CDR1 MNHNS, CDR2 SASEGT. This receptor was obtained from a female donor with papillary thyroid cancer or a benign thyroid nodule (not recorded which). Some clones in this sample may be carry-over from other donors' samples. The rearrangement uses TRBV6-1 and TRBJ2-7; weak D call: TRBD2 (7 bases). Specimen: tumor tissue. The CDR3 nucleotides are TGTGCCAGCTCCCCGGTAGGGGGGGCTCCCTACGAGCAGTACTTC. It translates to CASSPVGGAPYEQYF.